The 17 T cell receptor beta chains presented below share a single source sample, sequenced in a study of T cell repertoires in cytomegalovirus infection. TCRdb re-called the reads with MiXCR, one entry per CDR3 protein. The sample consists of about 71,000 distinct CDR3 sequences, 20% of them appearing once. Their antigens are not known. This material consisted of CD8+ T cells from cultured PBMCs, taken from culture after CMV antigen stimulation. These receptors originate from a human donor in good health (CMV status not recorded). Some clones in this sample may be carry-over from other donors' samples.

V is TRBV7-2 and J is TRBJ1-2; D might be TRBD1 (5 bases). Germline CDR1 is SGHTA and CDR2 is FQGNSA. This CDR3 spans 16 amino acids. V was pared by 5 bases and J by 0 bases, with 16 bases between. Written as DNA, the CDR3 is TGTGCCAGCAGCCTACTACCCCGGGACGCTAACTATGGCTACACCTTC. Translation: CASSLLPRDANYGYTF.

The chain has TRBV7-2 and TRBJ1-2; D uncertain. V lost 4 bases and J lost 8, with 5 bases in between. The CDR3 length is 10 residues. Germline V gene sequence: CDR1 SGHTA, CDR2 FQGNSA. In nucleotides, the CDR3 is TGTGCCAGCAGCTCCGGGGGCTACACCTTC. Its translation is CASSSGGYTF. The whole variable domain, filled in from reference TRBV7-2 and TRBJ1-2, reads GAGVSQSPSNKVTEKGKDVELRCDPISGHTALYWYRQSLGQGLEFLIYFQGNSAPDKSGLPSDRFSAERTGGSVSTLTIQRTQQEDSAVYLCASSSGGYTFGSGTRLTVV.

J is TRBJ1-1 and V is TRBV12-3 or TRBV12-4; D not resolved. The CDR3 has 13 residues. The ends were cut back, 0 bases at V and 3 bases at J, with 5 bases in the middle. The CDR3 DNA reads TGTGCCAGCAGTTTAGCATTTCACACTGAAGCTTTCTTT. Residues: CASSLAFHTEAFF.

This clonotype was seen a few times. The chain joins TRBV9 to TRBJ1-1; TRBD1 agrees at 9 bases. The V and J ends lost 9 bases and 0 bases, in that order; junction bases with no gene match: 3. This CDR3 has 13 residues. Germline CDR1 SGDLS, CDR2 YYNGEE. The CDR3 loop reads CATGTGMNTEAFF. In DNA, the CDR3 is TGTGCCACCGGGACAGGGATGAACACTGAAGCTTTCTTT. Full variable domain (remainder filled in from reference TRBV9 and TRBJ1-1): DSGVTQTPKHLITATGQRVTLRCSPRSGDLSVYWYQQSLDQGLQFLIQYYNGEERAKGNILERFSAQQFPDLHSELNLSSLELGDSALYFCATGTGMNTEAFFGQGTRLTVV.

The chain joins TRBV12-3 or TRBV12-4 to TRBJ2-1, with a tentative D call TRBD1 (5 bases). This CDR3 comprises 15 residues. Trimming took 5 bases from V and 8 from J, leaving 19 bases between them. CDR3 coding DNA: TGTGCCAGCAGTACTATATACTCAGGGTCCCATGAGCAGTTCTTC. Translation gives CASSTIYSGSHEQFF.

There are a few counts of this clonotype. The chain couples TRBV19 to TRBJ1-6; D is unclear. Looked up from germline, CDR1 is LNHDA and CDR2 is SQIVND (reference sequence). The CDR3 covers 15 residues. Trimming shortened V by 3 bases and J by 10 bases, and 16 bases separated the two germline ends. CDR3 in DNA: TGTGCCAGTAGTATCTCACTGAGCCCCGGGTCACCCCTCCACTTT. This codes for CASSISLSPGSPLHF. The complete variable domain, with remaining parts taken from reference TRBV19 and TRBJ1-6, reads DGGITQSPKYLFRKEGQNVTLSCEQNLNHDAMYWYRQDPGQGLRLIYYSQIVNDFQKGDIAEGYSVSREKKESFPLTVTSAQKNPTAFYLCASSISLSPGSPLHFGNGTRLTVT.

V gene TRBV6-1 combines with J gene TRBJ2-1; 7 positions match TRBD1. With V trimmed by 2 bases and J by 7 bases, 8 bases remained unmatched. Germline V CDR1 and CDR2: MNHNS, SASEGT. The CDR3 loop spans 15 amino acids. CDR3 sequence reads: CASSELAGGANEQFF. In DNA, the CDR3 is TGTGCCAGCAGTGAACTTGCAGGGGGAGCGAATGAGCAGTTCTTC.

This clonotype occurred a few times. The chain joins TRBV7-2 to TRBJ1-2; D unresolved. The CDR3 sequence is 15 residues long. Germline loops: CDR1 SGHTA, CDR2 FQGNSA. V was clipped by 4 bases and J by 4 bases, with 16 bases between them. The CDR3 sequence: CASSSHVGGIYGYTF. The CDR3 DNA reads TGTGCCAGCAGCTCCCACGTTGGCGGTATCTATGGCTACACCTTC.

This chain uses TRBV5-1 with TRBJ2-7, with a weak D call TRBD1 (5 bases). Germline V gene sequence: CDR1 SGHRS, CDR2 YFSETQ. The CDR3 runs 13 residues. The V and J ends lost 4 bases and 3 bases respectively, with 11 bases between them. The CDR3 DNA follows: TGCGCCAGCAGCCCGGATGACAGCTACGAGCAGTACTTC. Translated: CASSPDDSYEQYF.

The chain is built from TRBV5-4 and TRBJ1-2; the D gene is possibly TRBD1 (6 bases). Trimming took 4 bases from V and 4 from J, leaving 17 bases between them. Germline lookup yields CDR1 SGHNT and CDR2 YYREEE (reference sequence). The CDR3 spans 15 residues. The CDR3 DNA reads TGTGCCAGCAGCCTAGGGGGGGGCTTACCCTATGGCTACACCTTC. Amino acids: CASSLGGGLPYGYTF.

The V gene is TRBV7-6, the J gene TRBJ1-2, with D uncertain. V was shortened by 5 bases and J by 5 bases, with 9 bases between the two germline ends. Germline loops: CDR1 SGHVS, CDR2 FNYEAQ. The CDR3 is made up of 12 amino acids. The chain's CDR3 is CASSPDTYGYTF. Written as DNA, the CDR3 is TGTGCCAGCAGCCCGGATACATATGGCTACACCTTC.

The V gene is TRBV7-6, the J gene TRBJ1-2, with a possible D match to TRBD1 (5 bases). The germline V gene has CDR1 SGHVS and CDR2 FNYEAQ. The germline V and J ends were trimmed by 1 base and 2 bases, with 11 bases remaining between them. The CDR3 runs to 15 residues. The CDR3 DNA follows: TGTGCCAGCAGCTTAGAGGCGGGACGGAACTATGGCTACACCTTC. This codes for CASSLEAGRNYGYTF.

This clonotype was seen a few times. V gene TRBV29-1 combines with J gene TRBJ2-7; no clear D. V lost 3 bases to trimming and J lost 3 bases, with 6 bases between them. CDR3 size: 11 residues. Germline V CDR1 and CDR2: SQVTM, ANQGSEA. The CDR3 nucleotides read TGCAGCGTTGAGGTAGACTACGAGCAGTACTTC. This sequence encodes CSVEVDYEQYF.

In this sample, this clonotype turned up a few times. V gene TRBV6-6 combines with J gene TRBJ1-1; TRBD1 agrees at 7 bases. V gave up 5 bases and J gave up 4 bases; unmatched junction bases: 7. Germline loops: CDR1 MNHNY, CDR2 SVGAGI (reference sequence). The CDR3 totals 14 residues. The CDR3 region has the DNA TGTGCCAGCAGTCCGACAGGGTGGGGCACTGAAGCTTTCTTT. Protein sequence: CASSPTGWGTEAFF.

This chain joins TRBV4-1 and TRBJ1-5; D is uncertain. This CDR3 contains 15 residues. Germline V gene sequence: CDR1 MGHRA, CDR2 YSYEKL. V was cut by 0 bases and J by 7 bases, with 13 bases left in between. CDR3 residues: CASSQDEGLRQPQHF. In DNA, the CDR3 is TGCGCCAGCAGCCAAGATGAGGGTTTAAGGCAGCCCCAGCATTTT.

This chain's CDR3 is CASSPSTGLINTEAFF. CDR3 DNA sequence: TGTGCCAGCAGCCCAAGCACAGGGCTGATCAACACTGAAGCTTTCTTT. V gene TRBV27 combines with J gene TRBJ1-1; D may be TRBD1 (6 bases). CDR3 length equals 16 residues. Between the trimmed V and J ends, which lost 6 bases and 2 bases, there was a span of 19 bases. Germline V CDR1 and CDR2: MNHEY, SMNVEV (reference sequence).

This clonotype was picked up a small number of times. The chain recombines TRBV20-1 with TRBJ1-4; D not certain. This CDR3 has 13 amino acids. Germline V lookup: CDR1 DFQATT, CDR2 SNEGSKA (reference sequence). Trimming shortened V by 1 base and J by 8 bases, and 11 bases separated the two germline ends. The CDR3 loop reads CSARVQPREKLFF. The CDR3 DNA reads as TGCAGTGCTAGAGTACAGCCGAGGGAAAAACTGTTTTTT.